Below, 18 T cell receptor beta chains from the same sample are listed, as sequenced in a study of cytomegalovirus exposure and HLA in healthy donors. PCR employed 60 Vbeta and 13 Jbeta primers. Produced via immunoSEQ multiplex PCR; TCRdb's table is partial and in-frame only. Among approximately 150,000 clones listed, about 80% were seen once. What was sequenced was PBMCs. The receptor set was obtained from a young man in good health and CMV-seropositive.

The CDR3 sequence: CASSQDNAGGWETQYF. As DNA, the CDR3 is TGCGCCAGCAGCCAAGATAACGCAGGGGGCTGGGAGACCCAGTACTTC. V usage is TRBV4-1 and J usage is TRBJ2-5, with 8 bases aligning to TRBD1. J lost 5 bases, V lost 0 bases, and 8 bases had no gene match. CDR3 length equals 16 residues. The V gene's germline CDR1 is MGHRA and CDR2 YSYEKL.

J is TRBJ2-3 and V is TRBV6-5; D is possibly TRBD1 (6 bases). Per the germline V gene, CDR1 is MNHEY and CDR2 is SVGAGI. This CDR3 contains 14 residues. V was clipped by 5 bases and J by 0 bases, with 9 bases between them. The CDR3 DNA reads TGTGCCAGCAGTAGGACAGCTAGCACAGATACGCAGTATTTT. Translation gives CASSRTASTDTQYF.

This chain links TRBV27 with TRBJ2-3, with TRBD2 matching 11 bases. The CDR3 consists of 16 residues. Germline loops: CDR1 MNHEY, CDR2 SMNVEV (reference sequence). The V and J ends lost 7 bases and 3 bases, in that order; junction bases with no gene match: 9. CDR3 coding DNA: TGTGCCAGCACCACCCGTAGCGGGGGGGAGACAGATACGCAGTATTTT. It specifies CASTTRSGGETDTQYF.

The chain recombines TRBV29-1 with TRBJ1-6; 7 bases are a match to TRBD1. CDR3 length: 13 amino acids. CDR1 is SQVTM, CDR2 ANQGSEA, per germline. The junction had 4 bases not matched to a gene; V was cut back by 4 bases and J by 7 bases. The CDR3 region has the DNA TGCAGCGTTGCGTCAGGGGGGAATTCACCCCTCCACTTT. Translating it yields CSVASGGNSPLHF.

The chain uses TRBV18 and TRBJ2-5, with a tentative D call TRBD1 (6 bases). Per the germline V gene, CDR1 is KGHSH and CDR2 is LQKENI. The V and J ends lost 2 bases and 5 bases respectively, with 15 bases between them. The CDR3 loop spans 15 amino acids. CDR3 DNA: TGTGCCAGCTCACCAGGCTCAGGGGTGAGGGAGACCCAGTACTTC. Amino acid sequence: CASSPGSGVRETQYF.

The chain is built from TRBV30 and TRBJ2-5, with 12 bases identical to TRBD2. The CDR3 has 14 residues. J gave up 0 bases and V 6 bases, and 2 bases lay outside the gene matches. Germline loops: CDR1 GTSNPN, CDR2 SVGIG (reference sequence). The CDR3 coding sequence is TGTGCCTGTCCTAGCGGGGGGGACCAAGAGACCCAGTACTTC. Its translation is CACPSGGDQETQYF.

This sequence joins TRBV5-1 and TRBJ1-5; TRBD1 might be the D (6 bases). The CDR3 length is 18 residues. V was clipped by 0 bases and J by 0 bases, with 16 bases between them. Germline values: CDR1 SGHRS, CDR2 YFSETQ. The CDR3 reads CASSLVGRGSYSNQPQHF. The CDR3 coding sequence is TGCGCCAGCAGCTTGGTAGGCAGGGGTTCTTATAGCAATCAGCCCCAGCATTTT.

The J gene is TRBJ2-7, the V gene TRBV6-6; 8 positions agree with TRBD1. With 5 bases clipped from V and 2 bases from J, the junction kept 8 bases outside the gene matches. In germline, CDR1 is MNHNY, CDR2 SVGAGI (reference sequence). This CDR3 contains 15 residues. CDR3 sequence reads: CASSVRGQGTYEQYF. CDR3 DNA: TGTGCCAGCAGTGTCCGAGGACAGGGAACCTACGAGCAGTACTTC.

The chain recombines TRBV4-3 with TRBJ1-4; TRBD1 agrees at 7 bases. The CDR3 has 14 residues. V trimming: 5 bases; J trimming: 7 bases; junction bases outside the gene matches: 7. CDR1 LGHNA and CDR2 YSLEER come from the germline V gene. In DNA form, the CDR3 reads TGCGCCAGCAGCACAGACAGGGTCGGTGAAAAACTGTTTTTT. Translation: CASSTDRVGEKLFF.

The CDR3 is CASSVQGAKGQPQHF. The CDR3 DNA follows: TGCGCCAGCAGCGTACAGGGGGCAAAGGGTCAGCCCCAGCATTTT. The V and J genes are TRBV5-1 and TRBJ1-5; TRBD1 matches at 9 bases. V dropped 4 bases and J dropped 6; count of bases not matched to a gene: 8. This CDR3 region has 15 residues. In germline, CDR1 is SGHRS, CDR2 YFSETQ.

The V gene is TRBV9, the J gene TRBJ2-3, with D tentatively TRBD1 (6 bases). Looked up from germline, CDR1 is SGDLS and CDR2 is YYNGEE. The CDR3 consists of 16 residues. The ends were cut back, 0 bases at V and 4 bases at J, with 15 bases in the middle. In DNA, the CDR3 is TGTGCCAGCAGCGTAGAGGGGGAACCCCGGGCAGATACGCAGTATTTT. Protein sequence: CASSVEGEPRADTQYF.

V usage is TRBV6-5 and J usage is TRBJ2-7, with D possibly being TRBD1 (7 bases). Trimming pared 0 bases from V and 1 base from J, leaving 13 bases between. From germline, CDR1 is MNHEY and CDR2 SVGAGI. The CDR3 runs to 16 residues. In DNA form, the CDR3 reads TGTGCCAGCAGTTACTCGTGGGCAGGGGGGTCCTACGAGCAGTACTTC. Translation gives CASSYSWAGGSYEQYF.

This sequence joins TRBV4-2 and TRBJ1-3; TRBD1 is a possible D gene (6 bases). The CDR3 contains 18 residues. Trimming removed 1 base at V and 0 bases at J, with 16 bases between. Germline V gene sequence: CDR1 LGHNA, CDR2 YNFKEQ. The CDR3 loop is CASSQGPSTGVSGNTIYF. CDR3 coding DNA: TGTGCCAGCAGCCAAGGTCCCTCGACAGGAGTCTCTGGAAACACCATATATTTT.

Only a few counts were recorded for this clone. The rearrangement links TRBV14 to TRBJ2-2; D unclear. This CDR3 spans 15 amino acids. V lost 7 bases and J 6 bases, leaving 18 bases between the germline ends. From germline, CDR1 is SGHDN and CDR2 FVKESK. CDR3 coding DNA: TGTGCCAGCACCTCGTCGTCGAGGTGGCCCGGGGAGCTGTTTTTT. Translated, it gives CASTSSSRWPGELFF.

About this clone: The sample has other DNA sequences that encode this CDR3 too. CDR3 amino acids: CASSLSGYEQYF. Here the CDR3 DNA reads TGTGCCAGCAGCCTCTCGGGCTACGAGCAGTACTTC. This rearrangement joins TRBV7-9 to TRBJ2-7; D call uncertain. The length of the CDR3 is 12 residues. V lost 5 bases to trimming and J lost 3 bases, with 8 bases between them. Looked up from germline, CDR1 is SEHNR and CDR2 is FQNEAQ (reference sequence).

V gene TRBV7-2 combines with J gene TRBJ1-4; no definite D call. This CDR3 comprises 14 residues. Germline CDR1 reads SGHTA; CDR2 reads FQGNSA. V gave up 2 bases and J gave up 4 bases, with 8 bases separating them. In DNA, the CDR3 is TGTGCCAGCAGCTTAAGTGAGGATAATGAAAAACTGTTTTTT. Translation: CASSLSEDNEKLFF.

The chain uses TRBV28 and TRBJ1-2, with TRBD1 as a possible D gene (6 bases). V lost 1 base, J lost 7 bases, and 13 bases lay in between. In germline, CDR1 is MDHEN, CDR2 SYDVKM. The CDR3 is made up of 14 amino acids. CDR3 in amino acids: CASSLSGGVGGYTF. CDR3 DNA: TGTGCCAGCAGTTTATCGGGGGGCGTAGGTGGCTACACCTTC.

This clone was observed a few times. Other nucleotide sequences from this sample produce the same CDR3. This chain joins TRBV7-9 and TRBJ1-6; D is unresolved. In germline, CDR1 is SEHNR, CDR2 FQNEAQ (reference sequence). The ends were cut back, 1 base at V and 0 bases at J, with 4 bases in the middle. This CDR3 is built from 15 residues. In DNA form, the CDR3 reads TGTGCCAGCAGCTTAGGGAGCTCCTATAATTCACCCCTCCACTTT. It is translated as CASSLGSSYNSPLHF.